Given below is one T cell receptor beta chain in context. Its cognate antigen has yet to be identified. The input lacks base qualities; no much larger clone sits a single base away. Library prep was done by RT-PCR. Sequencing was performed on an Illumina HiSeq 2500. The public reads were run again by TCRdb, first through fastp at Q25 and then through MiXCR, and only productive beta chains were kept. All rows with the same CDR3 protein become a single entry with the most common DNA and genes. The sample includes about 700,000 distinct CDR3 sequences, with 15% to 19% observed a single time. The ten biggest clones cover around 10% of the sample. These data come from a study of response to subunit inactivated influenza vaccine (dated 2018 in TCRdb). Background on the whole study: Deep quantitative profiling of the T cell receptor repertoire was used in the study to follow responses to a trivalent subunit inactivated influenza vaccine.

The CDR3, cysteine through phenylalanine, is 15 amino acids long. Of the read, only the CDR3 DNA is kept; its 45 bases are in frame from base 1. V lost 2 bases and J lost 4 bases; the stretch between them is 12 bases long. Beyond this particular receptor, the publication reports: According to the authors, only a limited number of new T cells may be recruited by each seasonal influenza vaccination.

This specimen consisted of PBMCs from blood, obtained roughly 13 days after vaccination. The chain employs TRBV12-3 or TRBV12-4 and TRBJ1-5; a tentative D match to TRBD1 spans 6 bases. The clonotype originates from a man between 50 and 59 years old who received an inactivated influenza vaccine. Donor details come from another sample of the same person, matched by shared clones. The CDR3 sequence is CASSLTGGANQPQHF. The DNA is as follows: TGTGCCAGCAGTTTAACGGGGGGCGCGAATCAGCCCCAGCATTTT.